A single TCR beta chain is shown here with its context. Its antigen is unknown. Germline V gene lookup returns CDR1 SGHAT and CDR2 FQNNGV. This CDR3 is 16 amino acids long. V was clipped by 5 bases and J by 4 bases, with 18 bases between them. The assay was immunoSEQ multiplex PCR, and TCRdb's table has in-frame clones only and misses some. This sample has some 390,000 clones, with roughly 90% found just once. The sample's treatment: around 19 received Ad26.COV2.S at low or high dose, single or two shots; about five received placebo; per-sample allocation not given. Samples analyzed were those drawn on day 63 after the first vaccine or placebo injection. This entry is derived from a study of Ad26.COV2.S vaccination and SARS-CoV-2 variants. The study, taken as a whole, reports: Measures of TCR breadth and depth may have fallen short of total T cell responses.

The specimen was peripheral blood, collected in a trial of Ad26.COV2.S vaccine versus placebo. This chain connects TRBV11-2 to TRBJ1-3, with D possibly being TRBD1 (6 bases). The TCR originated in a person aged 18-60 years who received the Ad26.COV2.S COVID-19 vaccine or a placebo. The CDR3 reads CASSPLRGAGGNTIYF. CDR3 DNA: TGTGCCAGCAGCCCCCTGCGGGGGGCGGGGGGAAACACCATATATTTT.